The clone carrying this T cell receptor beta chain has more than one count but fewer than ten. Its antigen is unidentified. This sample is drawn from a study of T cells after yellow fever vaccination. TCRdb fed the 5' RACE reads into MiXCR, producing one record per CDR3 protein. The data contain 300,000 to 400,000 distinct CDR3 sequences, roughly 7.5% of them singletons. Study outcomes and limitations: A large majority of primary-vaccination clones showed up again after the booster (about 96% CD4, around 85% CD8).

Germline V gene data show CDR1 as SGHKS and CDR2 as YYEKEE (reference sequence). The CDR3 is 13 residues long. With V trimmed by 3 bases and J by 10 bases, 5 bases remained unmatched. The sequences come from PBMCs, collected approximately 47 days after the first yellow fever vaccination. The sequence was obtained from a man aged 18 to 29 who received the YFV17D yellow fever vaccine. The gene calls are TRBV5-5 and TRBJ1-4; 8 bases fit TRBD1. In nucleotides, the CDR3 is TGTGCCAGCAGCTGGACAGGGTCGCGAAAACTGTTTTTT. Its protein is CASSWTGSRKLFF. Full variable domain (outside the CDR3, taken from reference TRBV5-5 and TRBJ1-4): DAGVTQSPTHLIKTRGQQVTLRCSPISGHKSVSWYQQVLGQGPQFIFQYYEKEERGRGNFPDRFSARQFPNYSSELNVNALLLGDSALYLCASSWTGSRKLFFGSGTQLSVL.